This paragraph covers one T cell receptor beta chain sequence. The target of this receptor is not known. No much larger clone exists at a distance of one base, and base qualities are not known. For sequencing of the TCRbeta CDR3 region, genomic DNA was extracted from the sorted cells. The immunoSEQ Assay was used to sequence the TCRbeta CDR3 regions. The table comes from immuneACCESS by way of TCRdb, which keeps in-frame sequences with V and J called. Part of the clones is missing from these tables; in studies checked, under half for an unresolved V gene and the rest for unknown reasons. Present in this sample are about 65,000 clones, around nine tenths of which were seen just once. 0.38% of the sample lies in the top ten. The data were taken from a study of OX40 agonist ivuxolimab in advanced cancers. In the study overall: Ivuxolimab, which targeted the costimulatory receptor OX40 (CD134), was an agonistic, fully human IgG2 monoclonal antibody. Intravenous ivuxolimab was administered to patients every 2 weeks at six dose levels: 0.01, 0.1, 0.3, 1.5, 3 and 10 mg/kg. Among the 50 to 55 dose-escalation patients, roughly 20 had hepatocellular carcinoma, about 15 melanoma, 9 renal cell carcinoma and 9 head and neck cancer. The dose-escalation cohort was 82.7% male with a mean age of around 64 years, ranging from roughly 23 to 85. Patients were allowed to have had prior anti-PD-1, anti-PD-L1 or anti-CTLA-4 therapy, and around 40% of the dose-escalation patients had previously received checkpoint inhibitors. Partial responses occurred in three dose-escalation patients, of whom one had hepatocellular carcinoma and two had cutaneous melanoma. The point of sequencing TCRbeta in the periphery was to test whether ivuxolimab changed TCR sequence diversity and drove clonal T-cell expansion. The paper covers the monotherapy dose-escalation part of the phase I ivuxolimab trial, which included N of about 56 patients.

The full study reports these points: Clonal expansion of both CD4+ and CD8+ blood T cells was observed from baseline to week 6 at doses 0.1 to 3.0 mg/kg. Low levels of normalized T-cell clonal expansion were also seen in some patients who did not respond. Which antigens the clonally expanded peripheral T cells were specific for was not determined. After ivuxolimab, more expanded clones were found on average in CD8+ T cells than in CD4+ T cells. Partial responders in the 0.1-3.0 mg/kg groups had among the lowest normalized peripheral clonal expansion, especially among CD8+ T cells.

Patients with autoimmune disease history or receiving systemic immunosuppression were excluded from the trial. Peripheral blood for TCR sequencing was collected from all dose cohorts at baseline, on cycle 4 day 1, and on cycle 7 day 1. Samples were obtained from an open-label, multicenter, first-in-human phase I dose-escalation trial of ivuxolimab. Adults with locally advanced or metastatic melanoma, renal cell carcinoma, hepatocellular carcinoma or head and neck squamous cell carcinoma were enrolled in the trial. CD4+ and CD8+ T cells were sorted separately from peripheral blood before TCR sequencing. The CDR3 covers 13 residues, taking in both the cysteine and the phenylalanine. Left in the record is the CDR3 DNA by itself, 39 bases read in frame from the first base. The germline V gene gives CDR1 as KGHSH and CDR2 as LQKENI. V is cut by 5 bases and J by 1 base, and the space between the germline ends is 8 bases.

This TCR derives from an adult with an advanced solid tumor such as melanoma, head and neck, liver or kidney cancer. The material sequenced was CD4+ or CD8+ T cells sorted from blood, taken in a trial of the OX40 agonist ivuxolimab. The chain is made from TRBV18 and TRBJ1-1, with the D gene not confidently named. The DNA reads as follows: TGTGCCAGCTCAGGGATCCAGAACACTGAAGCTTTCTTT. Its protein product is CASSGIQNTEAFF.